These T cell receptor beta chains were read from a single sample in a study of blood T cell repertoires in COVID-19. The protocol was immunoSEQ multiplex PCR, while the TCRdb copy is restricted to in-frame clones and leaves out a portion. The sample has roughly 150,000 clones, 85% seen once. Sequenced sample: PBMCs or T cells enriched from blood (not recorded which). These receptors were taken from a woman in her thirties or forties who had recovered from COVID-19. CDR3s include the opening cysteine and the closing phenylalanine or tryptophan. Each record gives: J gene, clone size, D gene, V gene, CDR3 DNA, CDR3 protein. A D gene is named only where the DNA matches it firmly. Not every row has a clone size; where given, it reads once, few, many or a size class.

TRBJ2-1 | . | TRBD2 | TRBV23-1 | TGCGCCGAACTAGCGGGGGGGAACTACAATGAGCAGTTCTTC | CAELAGGNYNEQFF
TRBJ2-2 | . | . | TRBV4-2 | TGTGCCAGCAGCCAAGATCGGGGGACAGTGAACACCGGGGAGCTGTTTTTT | CASSQDRGTVNTGELFF
TRBJ2-7 | . | TRBD1 | TRBV4-1 | TGCGCCAGCAGCGAAGGGACAGGGTTTGCCTACGAGCAGTACTTC | CASSEGTGFAYEQYF
TRBJ2-7 | few | . | TRBV27 | TGTGCCAGCTCCACACCCCGGGACTTGTGCTACGAGCAGTACTTC | CASSTPRDLCYEQYF
TRBJ2-1 | . | TRBD1 | TRBV29-1 | TGCAGCGTTGGGGACAGGGTGGGTAGAAATGAGCAGTTCTTC | CSVGDRVGRNEQFF
TRBJ2-4 | . | TRBD2 | TRBV18 | TGTGCCAGCTCGCCCGAACTAGCGGGCAAAGCCAAAAACATTCAGTACTTC | CASSPELAGKAKNIQYF
TRBJ1-2 | . | . | TRBV19 | TGTGCCAGTAGTATAGATAACGGGCAGGGTACGAGCTATGGCTACACCTTC | CASSIDNGQGTSYGYTF
TRBJ1-3 | few | TRBD1 | TRBV12-3/TRBV12-4 | TGTGCCAGCAGTGGGACAGGGCGAGGAAGATATTTT | CASSGTGRGRYF
TRBJ2-7 | . | . | TRBV19 | TGTGCCAGTAGTATCACACAGGGTACCGGCTACGAGCAGTACTTC | CASSITQGTGYEQYF
TRBJ2-5 | . | TRBD2 | TRBV3-1/TRBV3-2 | TGTGCCAGCAGCCAAGATATGACTAGCTCGGGGACCCAGTACTTC | CASSQDMTSSGTQYF
TRBJ1-4 | . | TRBD1 | TRBV2 | TGTGCCAGCAGTGATTTCGACAGGGGGCATTCCACTAATGAAAAACTGTTTTTT | CASSDFDRGHSTNEKLFF
TRBJ1-4 | . | . | TRBV14 | TGTGCCAGCAGCCAAGATGTTGGGACAAGACACGAAAAACTGTTTTTT | CASSQDVGTRHEKLFF
TRBJ1-1 | . | TRBD1 | TRBV3-1/TRBV3-2 | TGTGCCAGCAGCAGGACAGGGACAGAAGCTTTCTTT | CASSRTGTEAFF
TRBJ2-2 | . | TRBD2 | TRBV9 | TGTGCCAGCAGCCTAACGACTAGCGCGAACACCGGGGAGCTGTTTTTT | CASSLTTSANTGELFF
TRBJ1-2 | . | TRBD1 | TRBV19 | TGTGCCAGTACTGACCCCCCGGGACAGGGGATCTATGGCTACACCTTC | CASTDPPGQGIYGYTF
TRBJ2-4 | few | TRBD1 | TRBV4-1 | TGCGCCAGCAGCCAACCGGGACAGAAAAACATTCAGTACTTC | CASSQPGQKNIQYF
TRBJ1-5 | . | TRBD1 | TRBV2 | TGTGCCAGCAGTCAGGGGGAGAGGAGCAATCAGCCCCAGCATTTT | CASSQGERSNQPQHF
TRBJ1-1 | few | . | TRBV12-3/TRBV12-4 | TGTGCCAGCAGTTTTGGAGGGACGGCTGAAGCTTTCTTT | CASSFGGTAEAFF
TRBJ2-1 | . | . | TRBV6-1 | TGTGCCAGCAGTGAAAAGGGGAAAACCGCGTCCTACAATGAGCAGTTCTTC | CASSEKGKTASYNEQFF
TRBJ2-7 | . | . | TRBV28 | TGTGCCAGCAGCGCGTCCCGCTACGAGCAGTACTTC | CASSASRYEQYF
TRBJ1-2 | . | . | TRBV30 | TGTGCCTGGAGTGTGAACAGGAACTATGGCTACACCTTC | CAWSVNRNYGYTF
TRBJ2-7 | . | . | TRBV9 | TGTGCCAGCAGCCCCCGACAGGGAGGTACCTACGAGCAGTACTTC | CASSPRQGGTYEQYF
TRBJ1-4 | . | TRBD1 | TRBV29-1 | TGCAGCGTTGAAGTCCCCGGAACAGGGGGGTATGAAAAACTGTTTTTT | CSVEVPGTGGYEKLFF
TRBJ2-7 | . | TRBD2 | TRBV4-1 | TGCGCCAGCAGCCCTGACTTAGCGGGTGGGGTCTACGAGCAGTACTTC | CASSPDLAGGVYEQYF
TRBJ1-3 | few | TRBD1 | TRBV5-1 | TGCGCCAGCAGTCAGGGGGCCAATGGAAACACCATATATTTT | CASSQGANGNTIYF
TRBJ1-5 | . | . | TRBV2 | TGTGCCAGCAGGGCCCTCACAGGGCGAGGTCAGCCCCAGCATTTT | CASRALTGRGQPQHF
TRBJ1-3 | . | . | TRBV6-1 | TGTGCCAGCAGTGAACAGGGTGGTTCCTCTGGAAACACCATATATTTT | CASSEQGGSSGNTIYF
TRBJ1-1 | once | . | TRBV18 | TGTGCCAGCTCCGCCTTCGGGGACACTGAAGCTTTCTTT | CASSAFGDTEAFF
TRBJ1-2 | . | TRBD1 | TRBV19 | TGTGCCAGTAGTAACTGGACAGGGGGCTCCGGCTACACCTTC | CASSNWTGGSGYTF
TRBJ2-3 | once | . | TRBV2 | TGTGCCAGCAGTCCTAGTAATACAGATACGCAGTATTTT | CASSPSNTDTQYF
TRBJ1-2 | . | . | TRBV27 | TGTGCCAGCAGTCCAGCAGGGAAGGTTGGCTACACCTTC | CASSPAGKVGYTF
TRBJ2-3 | . | TRBD2 | TRBV10-3 | TGTGCCATCAGCCTGGGACTAGCTAGCACAGATACGCAGTATTTT | CAISLGLASTDTQYF
TRBJ1-4 | . | TRBD1 | TRBV5-4 | TGTGCCACCGCAGGGGGCGACAGAACTAATGAAAAACTGTTTTTT | CATAGGDRTNEKLFF
TRBJ2-5 | . | . | TRBV3-1/TRBV3-2 | TGTGCCAGCGGGGCGGGAACGAGGGAGACCCAGTACTTC | CASGAGTRETQYF
TRBJ2-3 | . | TRBD2 | TRBV2 | TGTGCCAGCAGTGACGATGCGCGGGGGGGGAGCACAGATACGCAGTATTTT | CASSDDARGGSTDTQYF
TRBJ2-3 | . | TRBD2 | TRBV9 | TGTGCCAGCAGCGTCCTTAGCGGGAGCTCAGATACGCAGTATTTT | CASSVLSGSSDTQYF
TRBJ1-5 | . | TRBD1 | TRBV7-7 | TGTGCTAGCAGCTTAGCTCGGACAGGAGATAGCAATCAGCCCCAGCATTTT | CASSLARTGDSNQPQHF
TRBJ1-5 | . | TRBD1 | TRBV18 | TGTGCCAGCTCTCCCGGGACAGGGGTCCAGCCCCAGCATTTT | CASSPGTGVQPQHF
TRBJ1-3 | . | . | TRBV5-6 | TGTGCCAGCAGCTTGCGTCCGACACATAGAGAAAACACCATATATTTT | CASSLRPTHRENTIYF
TRBJ2-5 | . | TRBD2 | TRBV7-8 | TGTGCCAGCAGCCCCCAAGGACTAGGTGAAGAGACCCAGTACTTC | CASSPQGLGEETQYF
TRBJ1-2 | once | . | TRBV5-1 | TGCGCCAGCAGCTTGGACCTGGAGTCCGGTGGCTACACCTTC | CASSLDLESGGYTF
TRBJ2-7 | . | . | TRBV5-8 | TGTGCCAGCAGCTTGAACTACCTATACGAGCAGTACTTC | CASSLNYLYEQYF
TRBJ1-2 | . | . | TRBV3-1/TRBV3-2 | TGTGCCAGCAGCCAAGGGAGGTACCAACTTTCTGGCTACACCTTC | CASSQGRYQLSGYTF
TRBJ1-3 | . | . | TRBV19 | TGTGCCAGTAGCTTGAACTACAGGGCAATGTTGGGAAACACCATATATTTT | CASSLNYRAMLGNTIYF
TRBJ1-2 | . | . | TRBV19 | TGTGCCAGTAGTAGGGTAGGGGAGGACTATGGCTACACCTTC | CASSRVGEDYGYTF
TRBJ1-2 | . | . | TRBV10-3 | TGTGCCATCAGTGACAGGGAAGGGCGTGGCTACACCTTC | CAISDREGRGYTF
TRBJ2-2 | . | TRBD2 | TRBV9 | TGTGCCAGCAGCGGCGTAGCGGGAGCGGCCGGGGAGCTGTTTTTT | CASSGVAGAAGELFF
TRBJ2-5 | medium-sized | . | TRBV7-2 | TGTGCCAGCAGCCCGCGGGATGGGTCCCAGTACTTC | CASSPRDGSQYF
TRBJ1-2 | . | . | TRBV4-2 | TGTGCCAGCAGTCAATCGGGACAACTCTATGGCTACACCTTC | CASSQSGQLYGYTF
TRBJ1-2 | . | TRBD1 | TRBV19 | TGTGCCAGTAGTTTCAGACAGGGCGATGGCTACACCTTC | CASSFRQGDGYTF
TRBJ1-6 | . | TRBD1 | TRBV5-1 | TGCGCCAGCAGCTTGGAAGGAGGGGGCGGGAATTCACCCCTCCACTTT | CASSLEGGGGNSPLHF